This T cell receptor (beta chain) was profiled in a study of chemoradiotherapy in HPV16-positive cancers. Sequencing used immunoSEQ multiplex PCR; TCRdb keeps in-frame clones, though not all of them. Of tens of thousands of clones in the sample, roughly nine tenths are singletons; the top ten hold roughly 21%. V lost 6 bases and J lost 8; bases outside the gene matches: 9. Germline V lookup: CDR1 MDHEN, CDR2 SYDVKM. This CDR3 has 15 residues. Sequences were derived from blood, sampled from a patient who underwent chemoradiotherapy. The clonotype originates from a human donor with HPV-associated anogenital cancer. This rearrangement joins TRBV28 to TRBJ1-4, with 10 bases aligning to TRBD1. The CDR3 here is CASRLLTGGAEKLFF. CDR3 DNA: TGTGCCAGCAGACTATTGACAGGGGGCGCAGAAAAACTGTTTTTT.